These T cell receptor beta chains were read from a single sample in a study of PD-1 blockade in classical Hodgkin lymphoma. TCRdb's copy holds only in-frame clones and misses some; the assay was immunoSEQ multiplex PCR. The sample lists tens of thousands of clones, about 85% occurring once. The sample in question was CD4+ T cells from blood, obtained before the fourth cycle of nivolumab. These receptor sequences come from a human donor with classical Hodgkin lymphoma. The CDR3 runs from the conserved cysteine through the conserved F or W. D genes are given only for firm matches. Clone size appears in some rows only: once, few, many, or a class for an expanded clone.

cdr3_length	clone_size	v_call	d_call	j_call	cdr3_nt	cdr3_aa
14	NA	TRBV2	NA	TRBJ2-3	TGTGCCAGCAGAAGGAACAGCGCCACAGATACGCAGTATTTT	CASRRNSATDTQYF
13	NA	TRBV2	NA	TRBJ1-2	TGTGCCAGCAGGCCACGGGGGGTGGATGGCTACACCTTC	CASRPRGVDGYTF
13	few	TRBV6-5	NA	TRBJ2-5	TGTGCCAGCAGTTACAGTACGACTGTTACCCAGTACTTC	CASSYSTTVTQYF
13	NA	TRBV6-5	NA	TRBJ2-7	TGTGCCAGCAGTAGAGACCGAACCTACGAGCAGTACTTC	CASSRDRTYEQYF
14	NA	TRBV27	TRBD2	TRBJ2-2	TGTGCCAGTCGAGCGGGGGGTGACACCGGGGAGCTGTTTTTT	CASRAGGDTGELFF
17	NA	TRBV25-1	TRBD2	TRBJ2-1	TGTGCCAGCAGCGCCCCCCTCTCTAGCGGGAGTAGGTATGAGCAGTTCTTC	CASSAPLSSGSRYEQFF
13	NA	TRBV14	NA	TRBJ2-7	TGTGCCAGCAGCCAAGCCAGTTATTACGAGCAGTACTTC	CASSQASYYEQYF
15	NA	TRBV7-8	NA	TRBJ1-4	TGTGCCAGCAGTTTGAAACAGGGTACTAATGAAAAACTGTTTTTT	CASSLKQGTNEKLFF
14	NA	TRBV30	TRBD1	TRBJ2-7	TGTGCCTGGAGTGGGACAGGGGGATCCTACGAGCAGTACTTC	CAWSGTGGSYEQYF
16	NA	TRBV6-1	TRBD1	TRBJ2-7	TGTGCCAGCAGAGAAGGACCGGGACAGGGGGTTTACGAGCAGTACTTC	CASREGPGQGVYEQYF
15	once	TRBV14	NA	TRBJ2-7	TGTGCCAGCAGCCCAACAGGGCAGGTCTACTACGAGCAGTACTTC	CASSPTGQVYYEQYF
15	once	TRBV28	TRBD2	TRBJ2-5	TGTGCCAGCAGTTTAACGGGACTAGGGAGGGAGACCCAGTACTTC	CASSLTGLGRETQYF
12	NA	TRBV19	NA	TRBJ1-4	TGTGCCAGTAGGGGACGTTTAGAAAAACTGTTTTTT	CASRGRLEKLFF
16	NA	TRBV28	TRBD1	TRBJ2-6	TGTGCCAGCAGCCCGCATGGACAGGCTGGGGCCAACGTCCTGACTTTC	CASSPHGQAGANVLTF
15	NA	TRBV5-1	NA	TRBJ2-7	TGCGCCAGCAGCTTGGGTGGGACGAAAGCTTACGAGCAGTACTTC	CASSLGGTKAYEQYF
16	NA	TRBV28	NA	TRBJ2-1	TGTGCCAGCAGTTTCGTATCGGGGCTATCCTACAATGAGCAGTTCTTC	CASSFVSGLSYNEQFF
14	NA	TRBV7-8	NA	TRBJ1-1	TGTGCCAGCAGCTCGATGACAAGGAACACTGAAGCTTTCTTT	CASSSMTRNTEAFF
15	NA	TRBV11-1	TRBD1	TRBJ2-2	TGTGCCAGCAGCCGGACAGGCCTGCCCCCCGGGGAGCTGTTTTTT	CASSRTGLPPGELFF
14	NA	TRBV10-3	TRBD1	TRBJ2-7	TGTGCCATCAGTGCAGGGGGTCCCCCCTACGAGCAGTACTTC	CAISAGGPPYEQYF
13	NA	TRBV12-5	NA	TRBJ2-3	TGTGCTAGTGGTTTAGCTAGCACAGATACGCAGTATTTT	CASGLASTDTQYF
17	NA	TRBV7-2	NA	TRBJ2-6	TGTGCCAGCCCGCCTTACGGGGGCCATTCTGGGGCCAACGTCCTGACTTTC	CASPPYGGHSGANVLTF
16	NA	TRBV6-1	NA	TRBJ2-6	TGTGCCAGCAGTGAACGTGGGGGCTCTGGGGCCAACGTCCTGACTTTC	CASSERGGSGANVLTF
16	NA	TRBV7-9	NA	TRBJ1-5	TGTGCCAGCAGCTTTAATACCGGGACACGGAATCAGCCCCAGCATTTT	CASSFNTGTRNQPQHF
14	NA	TRBV15	NA	TRBJ1-3	TGTGCCACCAGCAGAGAGGCGGGGAGAAACACCATATATTTT	CATSREAGRNTIYF
14	NA	TRBV5-1	NA	TRBJ2-3	TGCGCCAGCAGCTTTGGCCAGGGTCCAGATACGCAGTATTTT	CASSFGQGPDTQYF
13	NA	TRBV10-3	TRBD1	TRBJ1-6	TGTGCCATCGGGACAGGCGATAATTCACCCCTCCACTTT	CAIGTGDNSPLHF
14	NA	TRBV19	NA	TRBJ1-1	TGTGCCAGTACTATACAGGGCACACACACTGAAGCTTTCTTT	CASTIQGTHTEAFF
17	NA	TRBV5-1	NA	TRBJ2-3	TGCGCCAGCAGCTTGTTTACAGGTTCGATTCGAGCAGATACGCAGTATTTT	CASSLFTGSIRADTQYF
15	NA	TRBV15	NA	TRBJ1-5	TGTGCCACCAGCAGAGATCTCGGTACTGTGAAGGGGGACCATTTT	CATSRDLGTVKGDHF
13	NA	TRBV19	TRBD1	TRBJ2-7	TGTGCCAGTAAGGCAGGGGGCGGCCACGAGCAGTACTTC	CASKAGGGHEQYF
12	NA	TRBV7-9	NA	TRBJ2-7	TGTGCCAGCAGCTTTGTCTCCTACGAGCAGTACTTC	CASSFVSYEQYF
13	NA	TRBV5-4	NA	TRBJ2-3	TGTGCCAGCAGCTTGTTCAGGGTGGATACGCAGTATTTT	CASSLFRVDTQYF
13	few	TRBV10-1	TRBD1	TRBJ1-2	TGCGCCAGCAGTCCTGGGACAGGGTATGGCTACACCTTC	CASSPGTGYGYTF
14	NA	TRBV6-6	TRBD1	TRBJ2-7	TGTGCCAGCAGTAAGCGACAGGGTACCTACGAGCAGTACTTC	CASSKRQGTYEQYF
15	NA	TRBV5-1	NA	TRBJ1-5	TGCGCCAGCAGCTTGAAGAGACACGGGGGAGAGCCCCAGCATTTT	CASSLKRHGGEPQHF
15	NA	TRBV2	TRBD2	TRBJ2-7	TGTGCCAGCAACCAAGGAGGCGGGAGGGCCTACGAGCAGTACTTC	CASNQGGGRAYEQYF
15	NA	TRBV27	TRBD2	TRBJ2-7	TGTGCCAGCAGTTTAGGTCTAGCGGGAATCTACGAGCAGTACTTC	CASSLGLAGIYEQYF
15	NA	TRBV4-2	NA	TRBJ1-5	TGTGCCAGCAGCCAAGATCAGGATAGCAATCAGCCCCAGCATTTT	CASSQDQDSNQPQHF
14	few	TRBV29-1	NA	TRBJ2-1	TGCAGCGTTGAAACTAGCTCCTCCTACAATGAGCAGTTCTTC	CSVETSSSYNEQFF
16	NA	TRBV4-2	NA	TRBJ1-6	TGTGCCAGCAGCCAAGGTCAGCAGACTTATAATTCACCCCTCCACTTT	CASSQGQQTYNSPLHF
13	NA	TRBV4-1	NA	TRBJ2-7	TGCGCCAGCAGCCCAGGACTTACCTACGAGCAGTACTTC	CASSPGLTYEQYF
12	NA	TRBV21-1	NA	TRBJ1-2	TGTGCCAGCAGCGGCCTGACTCAGGGCTACACCTTC	CASSGLTQGYTF
15	NA	TRBV9	TRBD1	TRBJ1-4	TGTGCCAGCAGCGTAGGGGGGACAGGGTTGGAAAAACTGTTTTTT	CASSVGGTGLEKLFF
13	NA	TRBV11-2	NA	TRBJ2-1	TGTGCCAGCAGCTTAGGGCTAGATAATGAGCAGTTCTTC	CASSLGLDNEQFF